Below are 27 T cell receptor beta chains sequenced from a single sample in a study of CD4 and CD8 cells across lung adenocarcinoma regions. TCRdb re-analysed the PCR reads in MiXCR, keeping a single row per CDR3 protein. Here the sample spans 15,000 to 20,000 distinct CDR3 sequences, about 50% being singletons. Sequencing was carried out using CD8+ T cells from the margin of a lung tumor. The source is a male donor with lung adenocarcinoma. The CD4 and CD8 labels of this study may be unreliable.

The gene calls are TRBV10-3 and TRBJ2-5; the D call may be TRBD1 or TRBD2 (5 bases each). The CDR3 runs 14 residues. The germline V gene encodes CDR1 ENHRY and CDR2 SYGVKD. DNA of the CDR3: TGTGCGGGGAGCTGGGGCCGTGACAAAGAGACCCAGTACTTC. Translation gives CAGSWGRDKETQYF.

V usage is TRBV25-1 and J usage is TRBJ2-3; D remains unclear. Germline assignment: CDR1 MGHDK and CDR2 SYGVNS. This CDR3 is built from 16 residues. Trimming shortened V by 1 base and J by 2 bases, and 13 bases separated the two germline ends. The chain's CDR3 is CASSEFWGNNTDTQYF. The CDR3 DNA reads TGTGCCAGCAGTGAATTTTGGGGTAACAACACAGATACGCAGTATTTT. Together with reference TRBV25-1 and TRBJ2-3, the CDR3 gives the full variable domain: EADIYQTPRYLVIGTGKKITLECSQTMGHDKMYWYQQDPGMELHLIHYSYGVNSTEKGDLSSESTVSRIRTEHFPLTLESARPSHTSQYLCASSEFWGNNTDTQYFGPGTRLTVL.

This clonotype was observed many times. The chain links TRBV6-5 to TRBJ2-5; TRBD2 agrees at 8 bases. CDR3 length equals 15 residues. V shed 7 bases, J shed 0 bases, and the junction held 7 bases outside the gene matches. The germline gives CDR1 MNHEY, CDR2 SVGAGI. The CDR3 DNA is TGTGCCAGCAACGCACTGGGACTAGACCAAGAGACCCAGTACTTC. Protein product: CASNALGLDQETQYF.

This clonotype was detected many times. The chain employs TRBV6-1 and TRBJ2-7; possibly TRBD1 for D (5 bases). Germline V gene sequence: CDR1 MNHNS, CDR2 SASEGT. There are 14 residues in the CDR3. The V end lost 6 bases, the J end lost 2 bases, and 14 bases lay between the germline ends. CDR3 coding DNA: TGTGCCAGCAGATCAAGGGGTCAGCCCTACGAGCAGTACTTC. This sequence encodes CASRSRGQPYEQYF.

V usage is TRBV10-1 and J usage is TRBJ2-3; possibly TRBD1 for D (5 bases). CDR3 length: 16 amino acids. Trimming pared 2 bases from V and 0 bases from J, leaving 12 bases between. Per the germline V gene, CDR1 is WNHNN and CDR2 is SYGVQD (reference sequence). The CDR3 nucleotides are TGCGCCAGCAGTGAGGCTACGACAGCTAGCACAGATACGCAGTATTTT. Translating it yields CASSEATTASTDTQYF.

Many counts were recorded for this clonotype. The chain is built from TRBV6-5 and TRBJ2-2; 8 nucleotides match TRBD1. CDR3 length equals 13 residues. Germline assignment: CDR1 MNHEY and CDR2 SVGAGI. V shed 4 bases and J 6 bases; nucleotides not matched to a gene: 1. The CDR3 sequence: CASSLGQAGELFF. The CDR3 coding sequence is TGTGCCAGCAGTTTGGGACAGGCCGGGGAGCTGTTTTTT.

The chain recombines TRBV27 with TRBJ2-2, with D tentatively TRBD1 (5 bases). Trimming pared 6 bases from V and 2 bases from J, leaving 13 bases between. Per the germline V gene, CDR1 is MNHEY and CDR2 is SMNVEV (reference sequence). This CDR3 has 15 amino acids. The CDR3 sequence: CASSRVGFNTGELFF. DNA of the CDR3: TGTGCCAGCAGCAGGGTTGGGTTTAACACCGGGGAGCTGTTTTTT.

This clonotype was counted once. The chain joins TRBV10-1 to TRBJ2-3, with a possible D match to TRBD2 (6 bases). Germline V gene sequence: CDR1 WNHNN, CDR2 SYGVQD (reference sequence). This CDR3 is built from 14 residues. The CDR3 DNA is TGCGCGGGCAGTGGGAGGTGTGACCAAGAGACGCAGTATTTT. This codes for CAGSGRCDQETQYF.

V usage is TRBV27 and J usage is TRBJ2-1; 12 nucleotides match TRBD1. The length of the CDR3 is 13 residues. In germline, CDR1 is MNHEY, CDR2 SMNVEV (reference sequence). CDR3 amino acids: CLPGQGAKNEQFF. DNA of the CDR3: TGTCTACCGGGACAGGGGGCGAAAAATGAGCAGTTCTTC.

J is TRBJ2-4 and V is TRBV6-4; 8 bases map to TRBD2. The better agreement between TRBJ2-7 and the DNA end casts doubt on the J call. The CDR3 totals 16 residues. Germline values: CDR1 MRHNA, CDR2 SNTAGT. In DNA form, the CDR3 reads TGTGCCAGCAGAAAGACTCCCGGGACTAGGAGTCTCGAGCAGTACTTC. Translation: CASRKTPGTRSLEQYF.

This sequence joins TRBV7-2 and TRBJ2-1, with D hard to call. The CDR3 has 15 amino acids. The germline V gene encodes CDR1 SGHTA and CDR2 FQGNSA. Trimming removed 8 bases from V and 12 bases from J, with 26 bases in between. The CDR3 protein is CASGKHLKSYNTQFF. CDR3 DNA: TGTGCCAGCGGCAAGCACCTTAAATCCTACAATACGCAGTTCTTC.

By proportion, this clonotype is medium-sized. The V gene is TRBV11-2, the J gene TRBJ2-1; TRBD2 is a possible D gene (5 bases). Gene TRBJ2-7 matches the end of the DNA better, so the J call may be wrong. Per the germline V gene, CDR1 is SGHAT and CDR2 is FQNNGV. CDR3 length: 15 amino acids. This chain's CDR3 is CASSLEPAANAEQYF. The CDR3 nucleotides read TGTGCCAGCAGCTTAGAACCAGCGGCGAACGCCGAGCAGTACTTC.

This clonotype was recorded many times. This chain joins TRBV6-1 and TRBJ2-7, with a tentative D call TRBD1 (7 bases). This CDR3 has 13 residues. Trimming pared 4 bases from V and 3 bases from J, leaving 10 bases between. Germline loops: CDR1 MNHNS, CDR2 SASEGT. In DNA, the CDR3 is TGTGCCAGCAGTGCAGGGGGAGGCTACGAGCAGTACTTC. It yields the protein CASSAGGGYEQYF.

This clonotype was counted ten times or more. The chain has TRBV11-3 and TRBJ2-2; weak D call: TRBD2 (7 bases). The germline CDR1 and CDR2 sequences are SGHNT and YENEEA. The V end was cut by 6 bases, the J end by 2 bases, with 10 bases between. The CDR3 is made up of 14 amino acids. This CDR3 reads CASRSGGNTGELFF. The DNA for the CDR3 is TGTGCCAGCAGATCGGGGGGCAACACCGGGGAGCTGTTTTTT.

This rearrangement joins TRBV6-1 to TRBJ2-1; D gene unclear. The J call may not be correct, given that the DNA end is closer to TRBJ2-5. The CDR3 consists of 13 residues. Germline V gene lookup returns CDR1 MNHNS and CDR2 SASEGT. CDR3 in DNA: TGTGCCAGCAGGAGGACGGCGTGGGGGACCCAGTACTTC. Translation: CASRRTAWGTQYF.

This clonotype is medium-sized in the sample. The V gene is TRBV6-1, the J gene TRBJ1-1; D remains ambiguous. The CDR3 length is 13 residues. Trimming shortened V by 7 bases and J by 4 bases, and 13 bases separated the two germline ends. Germline V gene lookup returns CDR1 MNHNS and CDR2 SASEGT. The CDR3, as DNA: TGTGCCAGCATAGTGGGCAGACGCACTGAAGCTTTCTTT. It translates to CASIVGRRTEAFF.

By share of the sample, this clonotype is medium-sized. This chain connects TRBV10-2 to TRBJ2-7; TRBD2 might be the D (5 bases). V was clipped by 7 bases and J by 2 bases, with 12 bases between them. In germline, CDR1 is WSHSY, CDR2 SAAADI. The CDR3 has 13 amino acids. CDR3 DNA sequence: TGCGCCAGCATAGGACTGGAAACCTACGAGCAGTACTTC. Protein product: CASIGLETYEQYF.

The V gene is TRBV9, the J gene TRBJ2-6; D uncertain. The CDR3 sequence is 15 residues long. Between the trimmed V and J ends, which lost 4 bases and 2 bases, there was a span of 10 bases. From germline, CDR1 is SGDLS and CDR2 YYNGEE. The DNA of the CDR3 is TGTGCCAGCAGCATACCCAATGCTGGGGCCAACGTCCTGACTTTC. Translation: CASSIPNAGANVLTF.

This clonotype was picked up one time. The CDR3 loop is CASSFNTETQYF. CDR3 in DNA: TGTGCCAGCAGTTTCAACACGGAGACCCAGTACTTC. V usage is TRBV28 and J usage is TRBJ2-5, with unresolved D. V was pared by 3 bases and J by 5 bases, with 7 bases between. Per germline, CDR1 MDHEN and CDR2 SYDVKM. The CDR3 spans 12 residues.

This clonotype is labeled medium-sized. The chain uses TRBV6-6 and TRBJ2-1; D is ambiguous. The germline CDR1 and CDR2 sequences are MNHNY and SVGAGI (reference sequence). V dropped 0 bases and J dropped 8 bases, with 2 bases sitting between them. This CDR3 has 11 amino acids. The CDR3 loop reads CASSYSYEQFF. The DNA of the CDR3 is TGTGCCAGCAGTTACTCGTATGAGCAGTTCTTC.

This chain links TRBV6-5 with TRBJ2-6; D possibly uses TRBD1 or TRBD2 (5 bases each). CDR3 size: 16 residues. Germline CDR1 and CDR2: MNHEY and SVGAGI. Trimming took off 0 bases at V and 2 bases at J, with 8 bases between the two ends. The CDR3, as DNA: TGTGCCAGCAGTTACTCAGGGGACCCTGGGGCCAACGTCCTGACTTTC. It codes for CASSYSGDPGANVLTF.

This clonotype was detected only a few times. J is TRBJ2-1 and V is TRBV6-1; 8 bases fit TRBD2. This CDR3 is 15 amino acids long. Germline V gene lookup returns CDR1 MNHNS and CDR2 SASEGT. V shed 8 bases and J 1 base; nucleotides not matched to a gene: 7. CDR3 residues: CASVSLAESYNEQFF. As DNA, the CDR3 is TGTGCCAGCGTATCACTAGCGGAATCCTACAATGAGCAGTTCTTC.

J is TRBJ2-2 and V is TRBV6-1; a weak D match, TRBD2 (5 bases). The tail of the sequence fits TRBJ2-3 better, so the J call may be wrong. The V gene's germline CDR1 is MNHNS and CDR2 SASEGT. The CDR3 extends over 16 amino acids. In DNA, the CDR3 is TGTGCCAGCAGTGACGTCCCGGCTGTGCTGCCCGGGGCGCAGTATTTT. The encoded protein is CASSDVPAVLPGAQYF.

On this clonotype: The junction differs from germline at one of its ends, possibly a read error. This chain connects TRBV10-3 to TRBJ2-5; D is ambiguous. The CDR3 spans 13 residues. CDR1 ENHRY and CDR2 SYGVKD come from the germline V gene. The CDR3 is CAISSASQETRYF. As DNA, the CDR3 is TGTGCCATATCCAGCGCGTCCCAAGAGACCCGGTACTTC.

The rearrangement joins TRBV6-5 to TRBJ2-3, with 9 positions matching TRBD2. Germline V lookup: CDR1 MNHEY, CDR2 SVGAGI. There are 17 residues in the CDR3. J gave up 1 base and V 0 bases, and 5 bases lay outside the gene matches. Written as DNA, the CDR3 is TGTGCCAGCAGTTACTCCGGACTAGCGAGGGGCACAGATACGCAGTATTTT. Translated: CASSYSGLARGTDTQYF.

In the case of this clonotype: One junction end disagrees with the germline gene, perhaps due to a read error. This chain uses TRBV6-1 with TRBJ2-3, with D possibly matching TRBD2 (6 bases). The CDR3 runs 16 residues. From germline, CDR1 is MNHNS and CDR2 SASEGT. The CDR3, as DNA: TGTGCCAGCACTGAAGCCGGGAGAGGGGTTGGGGATACCCAGTATTTC. Encoded protein: CASTEAGRGVGDTQYF.

The gene calls are TRBV9 and TRBJ1-2; 7 bases map to TRBD1. The germline CDR1 and CDR2 sequences are SGDLS and YYNGEE. The CDR3 is 13 amino acids. J was trimmed by 4 bases and V by 1 base; bases with no gene match: 1. The CDR3 here is CASSVSGGYGYTF. In DNA form, the CDR3 reads TGTGCCAGCAGCGTATCAGGGGGCTATGGCTACACCTTC.